These 8 T cell receptor beta chains came from one sample sequenced in a study of PD-1 blockade in classical Hodgkin lymphoma. This table comes from immunoSEQ multiplex PCR, and its TCRdb copy is limited to in-frame clones, with some not included. The repertoire holds about 27,000 clones, with around 88% as singletons. Each patient relapsed following autologous stem cell transplantation, and prior brentuximab vedotin exposure differed. Thawed PBMCs underwent magnetic negative selection to obtain purified CD8+ T cells. Here the sequenced sample was CD8+ T cells from blood, taken at baseline. The receptors come from a human donor with classical Hodgkin lymphoma.

V usage is TRBV29-1 and J usage is TRBJ2-7; 8 bases fit TRBD1. The V gene end was trimmed by 4 bases and the J gene end by 6 bases; junction bases not matched to a gene: 8. Germline loops: CDR1 SQVTM, CDR2 ANQGSEA. This CDR3 comprises 13 residues. CDR3 in DNA: TGCAGCGTTGGCGGACAGGGCCTTTCCGAGCAGTACTTC. This sequence encodes CSVGGQGLSEQYF.

The V call is TRBV5-4, the J call TRBJ2-2; TRBD2 aligns across 12 bases. The germline CDR1 and CDR2 sequences are SGHNT and YYREEE (reference sequence). The V and J ends lost 2 bases and 3 bases, in that order; junction bases with no gene match: 5. The CDR3 covers 17 residues. The CDR3 bases are TGTGCCAGCAGCTTCAGGACTAGCGGGACCTACACCGGGGAGCTGTTTTTT. This gives the protein CASSFRTSGTYTGELFF.

The chain carries TRBV18 and TRBJ2-2; the D call may be TRBD1 or TRBD2 (5 bases each). Trimming took off 6 bases at V and 2 bases at J, with 16 bases between the two ends. This CDR3 is built from 16 residues. Looked up from germline, CDR1 is KGHSH and CDR2 is LQKENI. The CDR3 region is CASSLRTGTNTGELFF. The DNA for the CDR3 is TGTGCCAGCTCCCTGCGGACCGGGACCAACACCGGGGAGCTGTTTTTT.

This sequence joins TRBV29-1 and TRBJ2-1; D may be TRBD1 or TRBD2 (7 bases each). CDR1 and CDR2 (germline): SQVTM, ANQGSEA. Trimming removed 5 bases from V and 0 bases from J, with 14 bases in between. The CDR3 consists of 15 residues. The DNA of the CDR3 is TGCAGCGTTCAACAGCGGGACAGCTCCTACAATGAGCAGTTCTTC. Amino acids: CSVQQRDSSYNEQFF.

The rearrangement links TRBV27 to TRBJ2-5, with D possibly called TRBD1 or TRBD2 (6 bases each). V gave up 3 bases and J gave up 5 bases, with 13 bases separating them. CDR1 and CDR2 from the germline V gene are MNHEY and SMNVEV (reference sequence). The CDR3 runs 14 residues. The CDR3 bases are TGTGCCAGCAGTTTCCGGGGGCGAGGGGAGACCCAGTACTTC. Its translation: CASSFRGRGETQYF.

The V gene is TRBV6-5, the J gene TRBJ1-2; 8 positions agree with TRBD1. Germline V gene data show CDR1 as MNHEY and CDR2 as SVGAGI. J was trimmed by 2 bases and V by 3 bases; bases with no gene match: 5. CDR3 size: 15 residues. This CDR3 is CASSYGQGGNYGYTF. CDR3 nucleotide sequence: TGTGCCAGCAGTTATGGACAGGGAGGGAACTATGGCTACACCTTC.

The genes are TRBV7-9 and TRBJ2-7; either TRBD1 or TRBD2 may fit D (7 bases each). The germline V gene has CDR1 SEHNR and CDR2 FQNEAQ (reference sequence). This CDR3 has 13 amino acids. V shed 5 bases and J shed 4 bases, with 12 bases lying between them. The CDR3 nucleotides are TGTGCCAGCAGCCCCCAGGGGGGGTACGAGCAGTACTTC. Its translation is CASSPQGGYEQYF.

V and J are TRBV9 and TRBJ2-7, with 8 positions matching TRBD2. Unmatched junction bases numbered 13, after V lost 4 bases and J lost 1 base. The CDR3 runs 17 residues. Germline CDR1 SGDLS, CDR2 YYNGEE. The CDR3 DNA reads as TGTGCCAGCAGCCATCCCGCTAGCGGGTTTAGGTCCTACGAGCAGTACTTC. Its translation: CASSHPASGFRSYEQYF.